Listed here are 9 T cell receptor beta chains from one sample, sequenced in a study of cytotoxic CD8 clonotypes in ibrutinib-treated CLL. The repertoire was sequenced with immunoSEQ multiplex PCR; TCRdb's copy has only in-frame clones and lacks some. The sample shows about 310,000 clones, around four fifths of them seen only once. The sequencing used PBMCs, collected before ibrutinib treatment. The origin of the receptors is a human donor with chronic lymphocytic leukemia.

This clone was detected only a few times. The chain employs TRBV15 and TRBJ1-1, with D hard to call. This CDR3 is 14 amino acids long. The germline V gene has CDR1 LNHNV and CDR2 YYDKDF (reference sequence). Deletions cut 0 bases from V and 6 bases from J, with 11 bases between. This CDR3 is CATSRDRTYAEAFF. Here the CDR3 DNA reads TGTGCCACCAGCAGAGATCGGACTTACGCTGAAGCTTTCTTT.

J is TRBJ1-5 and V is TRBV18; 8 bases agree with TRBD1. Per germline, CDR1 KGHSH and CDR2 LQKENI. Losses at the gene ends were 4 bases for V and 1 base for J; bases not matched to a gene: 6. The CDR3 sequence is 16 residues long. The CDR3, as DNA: TGTGCCAGCTCACGCGCCCGGACAGGGAGCAATCAGCCCCAGCATTTT. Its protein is CASSRARTGSNQPQHF.

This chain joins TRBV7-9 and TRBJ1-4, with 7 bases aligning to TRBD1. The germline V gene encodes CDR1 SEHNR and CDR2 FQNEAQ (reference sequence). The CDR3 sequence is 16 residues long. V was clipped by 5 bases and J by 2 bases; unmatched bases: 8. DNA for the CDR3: TGTGCCAGCAGCCGACACAGGGGTAGGACTAATGAAAAACTGTTTTTT. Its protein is CASSRHRGRTNEKLFF.

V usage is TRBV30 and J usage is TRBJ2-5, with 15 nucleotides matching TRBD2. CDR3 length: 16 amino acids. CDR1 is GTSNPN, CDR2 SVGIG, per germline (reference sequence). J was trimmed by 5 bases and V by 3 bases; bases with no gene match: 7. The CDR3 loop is CAWSGLAGGPEETQYF. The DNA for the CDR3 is TGTGCCTGGAGCGGACTAGCGGGAGGGCCGGAGGAGACCCAGTACTTC.

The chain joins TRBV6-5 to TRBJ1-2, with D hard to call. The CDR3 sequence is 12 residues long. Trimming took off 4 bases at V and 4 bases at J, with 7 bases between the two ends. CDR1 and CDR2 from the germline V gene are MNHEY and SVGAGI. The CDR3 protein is CASSSGLYGYTF. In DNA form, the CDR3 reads TGTGCCAGCAGTTCCGGGCTCTATGGCTACACCTTC.

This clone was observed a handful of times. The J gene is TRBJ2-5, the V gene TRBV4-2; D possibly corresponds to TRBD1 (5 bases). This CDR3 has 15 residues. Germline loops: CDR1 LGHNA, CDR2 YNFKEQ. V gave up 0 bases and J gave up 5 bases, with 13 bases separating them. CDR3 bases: TGTGCCAGCAGCCAAGAGCTAGGGGCTGGGGAGACCCAGTACTTC. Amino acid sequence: CASSQELGAGETQYF.

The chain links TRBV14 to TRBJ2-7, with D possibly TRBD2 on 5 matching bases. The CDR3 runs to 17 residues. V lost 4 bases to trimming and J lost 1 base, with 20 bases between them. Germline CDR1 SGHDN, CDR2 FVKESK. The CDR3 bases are TGTGCCAGCAGCCCACCTATTTCGCGGGCCTCGTCCTACGAGCAGTACTTC. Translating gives CASSPPISRASSYEQYF.

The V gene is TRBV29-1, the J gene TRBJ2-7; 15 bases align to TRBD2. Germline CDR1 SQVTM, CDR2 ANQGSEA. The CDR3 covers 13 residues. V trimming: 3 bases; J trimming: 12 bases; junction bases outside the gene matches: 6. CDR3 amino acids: CSVDLGLAGGAYF. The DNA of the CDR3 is TGCAGCGTTGATTTGGGACTAGCGGGAGGTGCGTACTTC.

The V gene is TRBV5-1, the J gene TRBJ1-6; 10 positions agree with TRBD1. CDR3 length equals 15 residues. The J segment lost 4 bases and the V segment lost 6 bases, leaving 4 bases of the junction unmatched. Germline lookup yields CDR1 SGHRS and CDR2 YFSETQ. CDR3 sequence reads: CASMTGGFYNSPLHF. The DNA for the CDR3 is TGCGCCAGCATGACAGGGGGCTTTTATAATTCACCCCTCCACTTT.